These T cell receptor beta chains were read from a single sample in a study of blood T cell repertoires in COVID-19. Clones were read by immunoSEQ multiplex PCR, and TCRdb kept only the in-frame ones, dropping some. The sample carries roughly 180,000 clones, approximately 80% recorded once. Sample: PBMCs or T cells enriched from blood (not recorded which). These receptors were taken from a man aged 50 to 60 who had recovered from COVID-19. Both conserved end residues are part of each CDR3. D genes are given only for firm matches. The size of a clone is reported for some rows only, either as once, few or many, or as a class for expanded clones.

DNA,CDR3,length,D,V,size,J
TGTGCCAGCAGTGAAACCCCCTTGGAGGCTGAAAAACTGTTTTTT,CASSETPLEAEKLFF,15,NA,TRBV6-1,NA,TRBJ1-4
TGCGCCAGCAGCCCCCCACCGGGACTAGCGGCCGACGTAGCCAAAAACATTCAGTACTTC,CASSPPPGLAADVAKNIQYF,20,TRBD2,TRBV4-1,once,TRBJ2-4
TGTGCCAGCAGTGGAGTGTACGAGCAGTACTTC,CASSGVYEQYF,11,NA,TRBV2,NA,TRBJ2-7
TGTGCCAGCCGCGGAGCACCGGGACTAGCAGGTCCTCTAGCCAAAAACATTCAGTACTTC,CASRGAPGLAGPLAKNIQYF,20,TRBD2,TRBV2,NA,TRBJ2-4
TGTGCCACCAGTGATTACACAGCCGGGACAGGGGGTTACAATGAGCAGTTCTTC,CATSDYTAGTGGYNEQFF,18,TRBD1,TRBV24-1,NA,TRBJ2-1
TGTGCCAGCAGTTTTGGACAGGGCGGCGAGCAGTACTTC,CASSFGQGGEQYF,13,TRBD1,TRBV5-6,NA,TRBJ2-7
TGCGCCAGCAGTTACGTCGGTGTGGGAACAGGCGGGGAGCTGTTTTTT,CASSYVGVGTGGELFF,16,NA,TRBV5-1,NA,TRBJ2-2
TGTGCCAGCAGCCAAGATTTCCCTCAGGGGCCTCTCTTT,CASSQDFPQGPLF,13,NA,TRBV4-2,NA,TRBJ1-1
TGCAGTGCTAGAGAAAGATTCGCTATCCTCTTC,CSARERFAILF,11,NA,TRBV20-1,once,TRBJ2-1
TGTGCCAGCAGCTTAATTCCTAGCGGGAGCTACAATGAGCAGTTCTTC,CASSLIPSGSYNEQFF,16,TRBD2,TRBV7-3,NA,TRBJ2-1
TGCGCCAGCAGCCAAGAAGGCCCAGGGCGAAGAGGATATAATTCGGGAAACACCATATATTTT,CASSQEGPGRRGYNSGNTIYF,21,NA,TRBV4-1,NA,TRBJ1-3
TGTGCCAGCAGGCTGACAGGCCTCTCTGGAAACACCATATATTTT,CASRLTGLSGNTIYF,15,NA,TRBV6-5,few,TRBJ1-3
TGTGCCATCAGGGAAGCGGGAGGATACAATGAGCAGTTCTTC,CAIREAGGYNEQFF,14,TRBD2,TRBV10-3,NA,TRBJ2-1
TGTGCCAGCAGCTTAGGCGGCTCACCTGAAGCTTTCTTT,CASSLGGSPEAFF,13,NA,TRBV7-8,NA,TRBJ1-1
TGTGCCAGCAGTTCGCGGGGGGGCCACAATGAGCAGTTCTTC,CASSSRGGHNEQFF,14,TRBD2,TRBV2,NA,TRBJ2-1
TGTGCCAGCAGCCAAGGCCGGGACAGGGGGCTAGAGACCCAGTACTTC,CASSQGRDRGLETQYF,16,TRBD1,TRBV3-1/TRBV3-2,NA,TRBJ2-5
TGTGCCAGTAGTGTTAAATCCAGGGTCACAAGCTCTGGAAACACCATATATTTT,CASSVKSRVTSSGNTIYF,18,NA,TRBV19,few,TRBJ1-3
TGTGCCAGCAGCTTGTTCCGCCCGGGCCATCCGGGACAGGGTTTTCAGCCCCAGCATTTT,CASSLFRPGHPGQGFQPQHF,20,TRBD1,TRBV5-5,NA,TRBJ1-5
TGTGCCAGCAGTGAGTCGGCCGGGACTTATCTTTACGAGCAGTACTTC,CASSESAGTYLYEQYF,16,NA,TRBV27,NA,TRBJ2-7
TGCGCCAGCAGCCAAGATATTGGTACAGGGACCATGGGCCTCTATGAAAAACTGTTTTTT,CASSQDIGTGTMGLYEKLFF,20,NA,TRBV4-1,NA,TRBJ1-4
TGTGCCAGCAGTCCACCGGGACTAGCGCCCACAGATACGCAGTATTTT,CASSPPGLAPTDTQYF,16,TRBD2,TRBV27,NA,TRBJ2-3
TGCGCCAGCAGTGACGCGGGGAATTCACCCCTCCACTTT,CASSDAGNSPLHF,13,NA,TRBV10-2,few,TRBJ1-6
TGTGCCAGTAGTATAGTCTCCGGGGATTGGAACACTGAAGCTTTCTTT,CASSIVSGDWNTEAFF,16,NA,TRBV19,NA,TRBJ1-1
TGCAGCGTTGACCTCGTCAGGGGCTCCTATGGCTACACCTTC,CSVDLVRGSYGYTF,14,NA,TRBV29-1,NA,TRBJ1-2
TGCGCCACCTCGACAGGGGGGAATTCACCCCTCCACTTT,CATSTGGNSPLHF,13,TRBD1,TRBV5-1,NA,TRBJ1-6
TGTGCTAGTGGTTTGTACCCAGGGCACCAAGAGACCCAGTACTTC,CASGLYPGHQETQYF,15,NA,TRBV12-5,once,TRBJ2-5
TGTGCCAGCAGTGAAGTCGGGGGGCGGGCCGAGCAGTACTTC,CASSEVGGRAEQYF,14,NA,TRBV2,NA,TRBJ2-7
TGTGCCAGCAGTTTCTTAGCGCCGAGCTCCTACAATGAGCAGTTCTTC,CASSFLAPSSYNEQFF,16,NA,TRBV28,NA,TRBJ2-1
TGCGCCAGCCACCAGGGACAGGCCTACGAGCAGTACTTC,CASHQGQAYEQYF,13,TRBD1,TRBV5-1,NA,TRBJ2-7
TGCAGCGTTGAAGATCAGGGCAGGGGGCGAGGAGTCTCTGGCTTAGGTGAAAAACTGTTTTTT,CSVEDQGRGRGVSGLGEKLFF,21,TRBD1,TRBV29-1,NA,TRBJ1-4
TGTGCCAGCAGTTTCTCAGGGGTTAGGGGCAATCAGCCCCAGCATTTT,CASSFSGVRGNQPQHF,16,NA,TRBV27,NA,TRBJ1-5
TGTGCCAGTAGTATTCTCACAGGGGGACTCAACGGTCAGCCCCAGCATTTT,CASSILTGGLNGQPQHF,17,TRBD1,TRBV19,NA,TRBJ1-5
TGTGCCAGCAGGGAAGGAGCGAAGCAGCCCCAGCATTTT,CASREGAKQPQHF,13,NA,TRBV28,NA,TRBJ1-5